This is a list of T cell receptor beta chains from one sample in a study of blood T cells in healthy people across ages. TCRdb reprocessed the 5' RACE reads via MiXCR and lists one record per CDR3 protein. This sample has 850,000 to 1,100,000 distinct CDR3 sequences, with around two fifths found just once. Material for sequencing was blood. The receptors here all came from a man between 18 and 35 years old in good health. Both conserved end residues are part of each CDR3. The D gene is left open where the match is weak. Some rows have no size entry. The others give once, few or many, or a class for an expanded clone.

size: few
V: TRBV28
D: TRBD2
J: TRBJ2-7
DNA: TGTGCCAGCAGTCCCCCGGGCGGGGGGCCCTACGAGCAGTACTTC
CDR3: CASSPPGGGPYEQYF

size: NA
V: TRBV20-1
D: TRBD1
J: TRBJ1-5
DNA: TGCAGTGCTAGGGAGGACAGGGGCAATCAGCCCCAGCATTTT
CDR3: CSAREDRGNQPQHF

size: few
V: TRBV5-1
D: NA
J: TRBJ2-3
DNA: TGCGCGACTCGCGTGGGCGAGGATACGCAGTATTTT
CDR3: CATRVGEDTQYF

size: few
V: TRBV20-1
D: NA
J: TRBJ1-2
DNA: TGCAGTGCTAACCAGGGGACGCTCGGCTATGGCTACACCTTC
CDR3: CSANQGTLGYGYTF

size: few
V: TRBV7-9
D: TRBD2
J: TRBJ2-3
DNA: TGTGCCAGCTCCCGGATAGCGGGGGCCACAGATACGCAGTATTTT
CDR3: CASSRIAGATDTQYF

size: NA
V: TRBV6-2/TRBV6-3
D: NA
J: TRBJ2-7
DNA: TGTGCCAGCAGCCCCGGGTCTTATACGTACGAGCGGTACTTC
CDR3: CASSPGSYTYERYF

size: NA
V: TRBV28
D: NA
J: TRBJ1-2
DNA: TGTGCCAGCAGTTCCTACAGGGATTCAAATGGCTACACCTTC
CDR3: CASSSYRDSNGYTF

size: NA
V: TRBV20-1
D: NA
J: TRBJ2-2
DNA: TGCAGTGCGTTGGGGCAGACGAACACCGGGGAGCTGTTTTTT
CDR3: CSALGQTNTGELFF

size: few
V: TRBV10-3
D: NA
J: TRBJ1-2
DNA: TGTGCCATCAGTGCTAGGGCCGCGGCGATCTATGGCTACACCTTC
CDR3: CAISARAAAIYGYTF

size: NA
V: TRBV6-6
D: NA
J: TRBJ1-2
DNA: TGTGCCAGCAGTACACTAGGGTCTGGCTACACCTTC
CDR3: CASSTLGSGYTF

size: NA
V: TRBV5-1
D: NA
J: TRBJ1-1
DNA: TGCGCCAGCAGCTTTGGAGGAGAAAACACTGAGGCTTTCTTT
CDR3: CASSFGGENTEAFF

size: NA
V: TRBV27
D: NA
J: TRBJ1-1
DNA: TGTGCCAGCACAGACGGGAACACTGAAGCTTTCTTT
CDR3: CASTDGNTEAFF

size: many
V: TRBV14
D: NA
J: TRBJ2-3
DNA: TGTGCCAGCAGCCGGGTAGATACGCAGTATTTT
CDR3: CASSRVDTQYF

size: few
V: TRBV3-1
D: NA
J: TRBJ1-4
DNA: TGTGCCAGCAGCCAAGTTGTGGAGGACGCAACTAATGAAAAACTGTTTTTT
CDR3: CASSQVVEDATNEKLFF

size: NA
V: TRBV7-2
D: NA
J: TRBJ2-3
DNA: TGTGCCAGCGATCAAGGGCTAGCGTTCGATACGCAGTATTTT
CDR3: CASDQGLAFDTQYF

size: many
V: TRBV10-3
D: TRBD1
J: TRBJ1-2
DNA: TGTGCCATCCTGGGGGAGACAGGGTTGGATTATGGCTACACCTTC
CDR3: CAILGETGLDYGYTF

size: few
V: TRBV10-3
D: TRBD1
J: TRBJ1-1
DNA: TGTGCCACCCAAGCAGGGGGTGGGAACACTGAAGCTTTCTTT
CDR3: CATQAGGGNTEAFF

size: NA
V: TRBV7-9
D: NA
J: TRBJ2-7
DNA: TGTGCCAGCAGTTTCGACAGGACGGAGCCCTACGAGCAGTACTTC
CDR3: CASSFDRTEPYEQYF

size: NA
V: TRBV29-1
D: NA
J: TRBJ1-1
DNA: TGCAGCGTTTCCCATAGAGACACTGAAGCTTTCTTT
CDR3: CSVSHRDTEAFF

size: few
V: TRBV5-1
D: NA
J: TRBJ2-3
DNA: TGCGCCAGCAGCCCAACGGGACTTTCAGATACGCAGTATTTT
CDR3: CASSPTGLSDTQYF

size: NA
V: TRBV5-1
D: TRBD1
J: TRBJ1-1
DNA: TGCGCCAGCAGCTTGGAGGACAGGATGAACACTGAAGCTTTCTTT
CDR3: CASSLEDRMNTEAFF

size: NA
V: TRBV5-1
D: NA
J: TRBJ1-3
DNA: TGCGCCAGCAGCTTGGTTCCCCATTTACCAGGGGACGTCTCTGGAAACACCATATATTTT
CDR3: CASSLVPHLPGDVSGNTIYF

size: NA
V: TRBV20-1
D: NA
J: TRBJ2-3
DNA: TGCAGTGTCCCGTCCCCTGTGGACCCGGATACGCAGTATTTT
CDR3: CSVPSPVDPDTQYF

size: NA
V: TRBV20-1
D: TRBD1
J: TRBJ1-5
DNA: TGCAGTGCTACCGACAGGGCGGGGGGCTCTCAGCCCCAGCATTTT
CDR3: CSATDRAGGSQPQHF

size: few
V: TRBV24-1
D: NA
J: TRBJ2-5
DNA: TGTGCCACCAGAATGATGAGCGTGGGCGAGACCCAGTACTTC
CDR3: CATRMMSVGETQYF

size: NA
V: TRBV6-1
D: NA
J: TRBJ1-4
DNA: TGTGCCAGCAGTGTGCGACAGACGACAACTAATGAAAAACTGTTTTTT
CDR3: CASSVRQTTTNEKLFF

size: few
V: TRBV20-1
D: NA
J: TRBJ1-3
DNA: TGCAGTGCTAGAGATCGGGCTGGCTCTGGAAACACCATATATTTT
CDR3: CSARDRAGSGNTIYF

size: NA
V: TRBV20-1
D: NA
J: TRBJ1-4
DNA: TGCAGTGCTAGCTCACCTGAAAAACTGTTTTTT
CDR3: CSASSPEKLFF

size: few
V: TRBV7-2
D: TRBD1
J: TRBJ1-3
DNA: TGTGCCAGCAGCCCCGGGACAGGGGGAAACACCATATATTTT
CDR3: CASSPGTGGNTIYF

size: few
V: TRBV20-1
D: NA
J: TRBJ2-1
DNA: TGCAGTGCTAGAGGGCCGACTAGGGGAATTGAGCAGTTCTTC
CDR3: CSARGPTRGIEQFF

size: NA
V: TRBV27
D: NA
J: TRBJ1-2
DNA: TGTGCCAGCAGTCACCGCGGATCTAACTATGGCTACACCTTC
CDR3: CASSHRGSNYGYTF

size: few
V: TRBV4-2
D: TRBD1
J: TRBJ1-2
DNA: TGTGCCAGCAGCCAGGAGGGACAGGTTAACTATGGCTACACCTTC
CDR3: CASSQEGQVNYGYTF

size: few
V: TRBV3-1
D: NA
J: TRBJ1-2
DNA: TGTGCCAGCAGCCAATTGTCGGGGGCGAGCGGCTACACCTTC
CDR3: CASSQLSGASGYTF

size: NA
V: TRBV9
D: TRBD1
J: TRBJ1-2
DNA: TGTGCCAGCAGCCTTGGGGACAGGGGTCTTTCTGAGGATGGCTACACCTTC
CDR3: CASSLGDRGLSEDGYTF

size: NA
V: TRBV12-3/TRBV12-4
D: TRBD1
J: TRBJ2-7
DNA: TGTGCCAGCAGGACAGGGGGGACCTACGAGCAGTACTTC
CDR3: CASRTGGTYEQYF

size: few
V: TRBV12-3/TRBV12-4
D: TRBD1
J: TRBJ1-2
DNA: TGTGCCAGCAGTTTACTCCCGGGACAGCGAAACTATGGCTACACCTTC
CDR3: CASSLLPGQRNYGYTF

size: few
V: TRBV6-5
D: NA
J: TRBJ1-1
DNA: TGTGCCAGCAGTTACTCCCATTTGGGAGGGGCCGCTGAAGCTTTCTTT
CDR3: CASSYSHLGGAAEAFF

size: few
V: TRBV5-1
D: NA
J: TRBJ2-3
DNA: TGCGCCAGCAGCTTGAGGACAGCTTACACAGATACGCAGTATTTT
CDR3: CASSLRTAYTDTQYF

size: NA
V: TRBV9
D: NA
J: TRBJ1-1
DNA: TGTGCCAGCAGCCCGCGACAGATCATGAACACTGAAGCTTTCTTT
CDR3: CASSPRQIMNTEAFF

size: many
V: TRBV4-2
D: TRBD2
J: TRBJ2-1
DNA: TGTGCCAGCAGCCAAGATTTGGGTAGCGGGGGGGCCGGCGAGCAGTTCTTC
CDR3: CASSQDLGSGGAGEQFF

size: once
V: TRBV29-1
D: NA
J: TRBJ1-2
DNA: TGCAGCGTTAACGGGGAAAGGTCCCATGGCTACACCTTC
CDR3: CSVNGERSHGYTF

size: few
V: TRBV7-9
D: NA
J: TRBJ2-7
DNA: TGTGCCAGCAGCTTAATCGGTCCGGGGGCCGGGATCTACGAGCAGTACTTC
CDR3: CASSLIGPGAGIYEQYF

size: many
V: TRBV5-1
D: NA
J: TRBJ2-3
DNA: TGTGCCAGCAGCGGATACAGCACAGATACGCAGTATTTT
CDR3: CASSGYSTDTQYF

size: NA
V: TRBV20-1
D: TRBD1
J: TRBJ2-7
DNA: TGCAGTGCTAGAGGTTGGACAGGGATCCACAATGAGCAGTACTTC
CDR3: CSARGWTGIHNEQYF

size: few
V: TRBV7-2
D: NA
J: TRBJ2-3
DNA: TGTGCCAGCAGCTTAGTAGGGAAGGTAGAGGATACGCAGTATTTT
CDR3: CASSLVGKVEDTQYF

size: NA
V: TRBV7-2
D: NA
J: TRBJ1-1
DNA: TGTGCCAGCAGTCGTAGTACACAGGCGAACACTGAAGCTTTCTTT
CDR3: CASSRSTQANTEAFF

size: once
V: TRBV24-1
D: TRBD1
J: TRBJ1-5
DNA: TGTGCCACCAGCGAGGACAGGGCGTCTCAGCCCCAGCATTTT
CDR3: CATSEDRASQPQHF

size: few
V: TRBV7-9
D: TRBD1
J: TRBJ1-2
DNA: TGTGCCAGCAGTCCACCGGGACAGTTCTATGGCTACACCTTC
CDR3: CASSPPGQFYGYTF